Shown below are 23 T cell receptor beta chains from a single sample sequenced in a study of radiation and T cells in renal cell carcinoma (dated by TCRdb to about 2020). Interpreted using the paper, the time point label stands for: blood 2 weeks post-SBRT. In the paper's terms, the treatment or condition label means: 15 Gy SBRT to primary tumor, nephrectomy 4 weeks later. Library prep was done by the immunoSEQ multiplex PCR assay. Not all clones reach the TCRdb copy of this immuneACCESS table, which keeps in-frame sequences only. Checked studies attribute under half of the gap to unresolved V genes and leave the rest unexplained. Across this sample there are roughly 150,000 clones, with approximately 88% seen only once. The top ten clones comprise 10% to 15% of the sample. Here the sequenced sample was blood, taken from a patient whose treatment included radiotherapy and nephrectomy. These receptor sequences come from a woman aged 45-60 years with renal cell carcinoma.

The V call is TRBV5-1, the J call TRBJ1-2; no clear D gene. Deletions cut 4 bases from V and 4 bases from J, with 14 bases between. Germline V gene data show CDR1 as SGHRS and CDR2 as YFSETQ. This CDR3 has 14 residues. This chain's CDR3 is CASSAEPRIYGYTF. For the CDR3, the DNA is TGCGCCAGCAGCGCGGAACCACGTATCTATGGCTACACCTTC.

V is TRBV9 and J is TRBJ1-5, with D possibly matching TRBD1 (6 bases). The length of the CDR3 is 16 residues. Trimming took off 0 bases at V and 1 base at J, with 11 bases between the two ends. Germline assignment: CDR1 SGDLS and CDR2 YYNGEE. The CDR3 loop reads CASSVGAGESNQPQHF. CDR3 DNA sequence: TGTGCCAGCAGCGTAGGGGCAGGGGAAAGCAATCAGCCCCAGCATTTT.

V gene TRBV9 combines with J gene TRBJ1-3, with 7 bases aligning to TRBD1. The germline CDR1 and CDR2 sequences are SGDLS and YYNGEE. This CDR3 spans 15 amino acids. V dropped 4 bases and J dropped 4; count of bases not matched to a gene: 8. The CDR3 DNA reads TGTGCCAGCAGCCTTAGACAGGGAAGGGGAAACACCATATATTTT. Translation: CASSLRQGRGNTIYF.

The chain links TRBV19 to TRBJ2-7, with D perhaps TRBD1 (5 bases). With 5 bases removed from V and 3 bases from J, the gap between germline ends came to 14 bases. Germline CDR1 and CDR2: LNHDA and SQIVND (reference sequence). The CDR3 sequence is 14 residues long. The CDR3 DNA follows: TGTGCCAGTAGTCGGACACAAAGTTACTACGAGCAGTACTTC. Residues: CASSRTQSYYEQYF.

The CDR3 loop reads CASSQEGGGARETQYF. CDR3 DNA: TGCGCCAGCAGCCAAGAGGGCGGGGGGGCCCGGGAGACCCAGTACTTC. The chain links TRBV4-3 to TRBJ2-5; 9 bases agree with TRBD2. Germline-derived CDR1 and CDR2 are LGHNA and YSLEER. The CDR3 has 16 amino acids. The V segment lost 0 bases and the J segment 5 bases; nucleotides outside the gene matches: 7.

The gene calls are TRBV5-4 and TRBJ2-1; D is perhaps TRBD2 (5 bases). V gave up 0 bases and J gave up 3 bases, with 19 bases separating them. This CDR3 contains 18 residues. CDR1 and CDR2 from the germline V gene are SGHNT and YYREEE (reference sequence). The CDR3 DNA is TGTGCCAGCAGCTTGGCTTTCGTTATGGGGAGAGGCTACAATGAGCAGTTCTTC. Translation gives CASSLAFVMGRGYNEQFF.

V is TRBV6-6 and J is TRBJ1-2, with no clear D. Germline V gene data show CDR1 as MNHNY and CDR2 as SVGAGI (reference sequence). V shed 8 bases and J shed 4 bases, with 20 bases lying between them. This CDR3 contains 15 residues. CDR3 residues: CASVGSLRDTYGYTF. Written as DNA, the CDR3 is TGTGCCAGCGTGGGATCGTTGAGGGATACCTATGGCTACACCTTC.

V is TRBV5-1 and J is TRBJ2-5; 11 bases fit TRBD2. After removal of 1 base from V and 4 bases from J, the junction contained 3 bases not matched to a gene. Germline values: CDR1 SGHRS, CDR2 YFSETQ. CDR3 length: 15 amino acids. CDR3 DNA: TGCGCCAGCAGCTTGACTAGCGGGGGCTCAGAGACCCAGTACTTC. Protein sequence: CASSLTSGGSETQYF.

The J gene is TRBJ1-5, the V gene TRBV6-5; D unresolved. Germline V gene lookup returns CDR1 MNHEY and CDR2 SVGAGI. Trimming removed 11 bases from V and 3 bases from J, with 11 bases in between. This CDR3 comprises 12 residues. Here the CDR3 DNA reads TGTGCCGCAGGACGGCACAATCAGCCCCAGCATTTT. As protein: CAAGRHNQPQHF.

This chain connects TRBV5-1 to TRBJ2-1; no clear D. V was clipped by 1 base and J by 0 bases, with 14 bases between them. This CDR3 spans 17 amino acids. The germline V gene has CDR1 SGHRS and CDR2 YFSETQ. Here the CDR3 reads CASSLTSDESSYNEQFF. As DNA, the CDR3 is TGCGCCAGCAGCTTGACCTCGGACGAGAGCTCCTACAATGAGCAGTTCTTC.

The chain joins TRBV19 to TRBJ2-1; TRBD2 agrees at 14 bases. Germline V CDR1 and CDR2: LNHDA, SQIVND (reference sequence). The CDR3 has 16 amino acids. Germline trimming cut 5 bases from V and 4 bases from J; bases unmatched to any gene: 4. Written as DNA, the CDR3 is TGTGCCAGTAGTGTCGGACTAGCGGGGGGATACAATGAGCAGTTCTTC. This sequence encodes CASSVGLAGGYNEQFF.

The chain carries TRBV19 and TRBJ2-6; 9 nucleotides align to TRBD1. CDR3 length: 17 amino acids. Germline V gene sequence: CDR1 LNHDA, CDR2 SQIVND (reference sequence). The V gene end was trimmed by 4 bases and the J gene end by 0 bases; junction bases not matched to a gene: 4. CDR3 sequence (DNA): TGTGCCAGTAGTAGGGACAGGGACTCCTCTGGGGCCAACGTCCTGACTTTC. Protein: CASSRDRDSSGANVLTF.

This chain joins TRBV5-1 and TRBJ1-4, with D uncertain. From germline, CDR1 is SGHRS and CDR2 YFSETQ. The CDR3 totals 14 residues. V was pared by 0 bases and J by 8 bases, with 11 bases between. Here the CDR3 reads CASSLGWGKEKLFF. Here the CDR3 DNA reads TGCGCCAGCAGCTTGGGGTGGGGAAAGGAAAAACTGTTTTTT.

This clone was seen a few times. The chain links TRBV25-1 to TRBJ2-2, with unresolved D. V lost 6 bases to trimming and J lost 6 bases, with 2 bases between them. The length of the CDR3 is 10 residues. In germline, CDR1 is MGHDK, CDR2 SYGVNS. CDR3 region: CASRSGELFF. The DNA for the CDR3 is TGTGCCAGCAGGTCCGGGGAGCTGTTTTTT. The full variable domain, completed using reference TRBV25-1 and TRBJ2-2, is EADIYQTPRYLVIGTGKKITLECSQTMGHDKMYWYQQDPGMELHLIHYSYGVNSTEKGDLSSESTVSRIRTEHFPLTLESARPSHTSQYLCASRSGELFFGEGSRLTVL.

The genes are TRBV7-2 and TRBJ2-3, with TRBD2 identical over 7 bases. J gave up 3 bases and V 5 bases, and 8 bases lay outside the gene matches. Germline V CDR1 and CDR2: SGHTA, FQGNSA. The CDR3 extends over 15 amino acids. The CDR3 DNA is TGTGCCAGCAGCCCCAATGGGGGGGGAACAGATACGCAGTATTTT. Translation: CASSPNGGGTDTQYF.

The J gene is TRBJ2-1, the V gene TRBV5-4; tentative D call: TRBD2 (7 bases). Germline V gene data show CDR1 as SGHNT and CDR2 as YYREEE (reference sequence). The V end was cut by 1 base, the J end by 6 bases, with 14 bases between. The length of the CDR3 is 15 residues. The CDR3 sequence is CASSLWQGGGNEQFF. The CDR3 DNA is TGTGCCAGCAGCTTGTGGCAAGGGGGGGGCAATGAGCAGTTCTTC.

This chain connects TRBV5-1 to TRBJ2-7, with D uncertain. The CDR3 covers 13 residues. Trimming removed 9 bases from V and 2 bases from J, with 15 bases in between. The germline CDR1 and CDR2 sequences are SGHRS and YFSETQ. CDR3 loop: CATSFSLTYEQYF. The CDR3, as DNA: TGCGCCACCAGTTTCAGCCTTACCTACGAGCAGTACTTC.

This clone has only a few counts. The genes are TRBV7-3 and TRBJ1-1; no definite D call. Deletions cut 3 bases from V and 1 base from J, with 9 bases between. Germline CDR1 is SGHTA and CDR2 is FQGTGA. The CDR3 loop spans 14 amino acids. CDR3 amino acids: CASSLDGGNTEAFF. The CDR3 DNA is TGTGCCAGCAGCTTGGACGGAGGGAACACTGAAGCTTTCTTT.

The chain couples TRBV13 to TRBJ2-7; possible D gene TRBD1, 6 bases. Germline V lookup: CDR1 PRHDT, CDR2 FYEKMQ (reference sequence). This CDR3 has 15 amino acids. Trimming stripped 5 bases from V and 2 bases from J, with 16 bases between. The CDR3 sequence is CASSPYREPTYEQYF. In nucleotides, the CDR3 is TGTGCCAGCAGCCCATACAGGGAACCAACCTACGAGCAGTACTTC. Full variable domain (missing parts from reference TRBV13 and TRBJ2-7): AAGVIQSPRHLIKEKRETATLKCYPIPRHDTVYWYQQGPGQDPQFLISFYEKMQSDKGSIPDRFSAQQFSDYHSELNMSSLELGDSALYFCASSPYREPTYEQYFGPGTRLTVT.

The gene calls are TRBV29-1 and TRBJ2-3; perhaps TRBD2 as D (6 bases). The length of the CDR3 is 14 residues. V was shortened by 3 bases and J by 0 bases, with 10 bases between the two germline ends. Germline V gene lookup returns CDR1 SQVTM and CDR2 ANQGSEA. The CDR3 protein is CSVDGRGSTDTQYF. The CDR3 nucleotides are TGCAGCGTTGACGGACGGGGGAGCACAGATACGCAGTATTTT.

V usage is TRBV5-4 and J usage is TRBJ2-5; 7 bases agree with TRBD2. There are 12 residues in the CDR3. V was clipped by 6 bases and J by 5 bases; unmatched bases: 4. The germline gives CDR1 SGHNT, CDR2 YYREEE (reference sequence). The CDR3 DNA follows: TGTGCCAGCAAAGGACTAGACGAGACCCAGTACTTC. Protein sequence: CASKGLDETQYF.

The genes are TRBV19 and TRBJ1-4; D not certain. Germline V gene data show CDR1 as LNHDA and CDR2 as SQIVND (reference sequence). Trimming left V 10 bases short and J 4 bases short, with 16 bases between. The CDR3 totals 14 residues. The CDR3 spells CATLPTAGNEKLFF. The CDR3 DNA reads TGTGCCACCCTACCGACCGCCGGTAATGAAAAACTGTTTTTT. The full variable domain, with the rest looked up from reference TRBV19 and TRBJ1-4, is DGGITQSPKYLFRKEGQNVTLSCEQNLNHDAMYWYRQDPGQGLRLIYYSQIVNDFQKGDIAEGYSVSREKKESFPLTVTSAQKNPTAFYLCATLPTAGNEKLFFGSGTQLSVL.

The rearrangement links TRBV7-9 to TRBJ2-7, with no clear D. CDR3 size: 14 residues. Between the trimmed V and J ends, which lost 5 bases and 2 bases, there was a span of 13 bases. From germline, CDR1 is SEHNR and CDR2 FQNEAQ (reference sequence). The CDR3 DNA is TGTGCCAGCAGCCCCGAGGCGGCGACCTACGAGCAGTACTTC. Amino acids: CASSPEAATYEQYF.